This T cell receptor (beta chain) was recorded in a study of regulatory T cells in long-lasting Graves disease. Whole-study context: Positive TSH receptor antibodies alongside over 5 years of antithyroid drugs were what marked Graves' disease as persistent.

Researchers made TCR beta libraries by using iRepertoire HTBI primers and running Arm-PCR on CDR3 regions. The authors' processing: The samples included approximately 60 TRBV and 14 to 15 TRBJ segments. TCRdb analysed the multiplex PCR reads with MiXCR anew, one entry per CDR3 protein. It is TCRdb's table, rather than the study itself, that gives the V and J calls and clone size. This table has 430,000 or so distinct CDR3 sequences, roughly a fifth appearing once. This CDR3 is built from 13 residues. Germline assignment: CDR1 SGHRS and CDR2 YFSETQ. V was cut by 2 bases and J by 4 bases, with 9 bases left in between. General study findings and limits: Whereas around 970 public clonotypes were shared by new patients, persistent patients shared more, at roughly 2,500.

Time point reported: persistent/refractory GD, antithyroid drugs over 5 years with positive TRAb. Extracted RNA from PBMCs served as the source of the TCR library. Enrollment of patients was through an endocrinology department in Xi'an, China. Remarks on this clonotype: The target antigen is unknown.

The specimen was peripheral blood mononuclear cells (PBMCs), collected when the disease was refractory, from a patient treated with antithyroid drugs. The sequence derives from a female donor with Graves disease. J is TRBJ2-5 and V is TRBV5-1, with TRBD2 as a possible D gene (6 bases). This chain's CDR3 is CASSLRRAETQYF. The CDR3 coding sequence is TGCGCCAGCAGCTTACGGAGGGCAGAGACCCAGTACTTC.